One and the same sample provided the 10 T cell receptor beta chains below, sequenced in a study of blood T cell repertoires in COVID-19. The method was immunoSEQ multiplex PCR; TCRdb's version includes in-frame clones alone and lacks a portion of them. In the table there are 180,000 or so clones, around 83% of which are singletons. The sequenced material came from PBMCs or T cells enriched from blood (not recorded which). The origin of the receptors is a man aged 40-50 years who had recovered from COVID-19.

This clone appeared once. As DNA, the CDR3 is TGCAGCGTTGAAGGGCCGGAGGACGAGCAGTACTTC. Protein sequence: CSVEGPEDEQYF. The genes are TRBV29-1 and TRBJ2-7; tentatively, D is TRBD2 (5 bases). CDR1 and CDR2 (germline): SQVTM, ANQGSEA. Trimming removed 1 base from V and 5 bases from J, with 9 bases in between. The CDR3 runs 12 residues.

The V gene is TRBV5-1, the J gene TRBJ1-1, with TRBD1 identical over 7 bases. The germline gives CDR1 SGHRS, CDR2 YFSETQ. The CDR3 consists of 17 residues. J was trimmed by 3 bases and V by 0 bases; bases with no gene match: 11. In DNA, the CDR3 is TGCGCCAGCAGCTTGGCCAGGTGGGGGGACAGACACACTGAAGCTTTCTTT. Its protein is CASSLARWGDRHTEAFF.

V is TRBV12-3 or TRBV12-4 and J is TRBJ1-1; maybe TRBD1 (5 bases). Trimming shortened V by 7 bases and J by 3 bases, and 9 bases separated the two germline ends. The CDR3 runs to 12 residues. The CDR3 is CASIAGHTEAFF. CDR3 nucleotides: TGTGCCAGCATCGCGGGGCACACTGAAGCTTTCTTT.

The chain links TRBV6-5 to TRBJ2-7, with TRBD2 matching 9 bases. Germline V gene data show CDR1 as MNHEY and CDR2 as SVGAGI. V was clipped by 5 bases and J by 6 bases; unmatched bases: 8. The CDR3 is 14 amino acids. CDR3 amino acids: CASSPGLALSEQYF. CDR3 bases: TGTGCCAGCAGTCCGGGACTAGCATTGAGCGAGCAGTACTTC.

This chain uses TRBV29-1 with TRBJ2-5; 7 bases are shared with TRBD2. The germline gives CDR1 SQVTM, CDR2 ANQGSEA. After removal of 0 bases from V and 4 bases from J, the junction contained 11 bases not matched to a gene. The CDR3 is 16 residues long. CDR3 bases: TGCAGCGTTGAAGAAGCGGGCGGGGGATATCGAGAGACCCAGTACTTC. This translates into CSVEEAGGGYRETQYF.

The chain's CDR3 is CASSSPGQGSYEQYF. CDR3 sequence (DNA): TGTGCCAGCAGCTCGCCGGGACAGGGCTCCTACGAGCAGTACTTC. This rearrangement joins TRBV11-2 to TRBJ2-7; 9 bases match TRBD1. Germline CDR1 is SGHAT and CDR2 is FQNNGV. There are 15 residues in the CDR3. V was clipped by 4 bases and J by 0 bases; unmatched bases: 4.

J is TRBJ1-1 and V is TRBV5-1, with a weak D call TRBD1 (5 bases). In germline, CDR1 is SGHRS, CDR2 YFSETQ. V shed 0 bases and J shed 0 bases, with 9 bases lying between them. This CDR3 comprises 15 residues. This CDR3 reads CASSLGGPMNTEAFF. The CDR3 DNA follows: TGCGCCAGCAGCTTGGGGGGCCCGATGAACACTGAAGCTTTCTTT.

This chain joins TRBV19 and TRBJ2-7; the D is unclear. CDR1 is LNHDA, CDR2 SQIVND, per germline (reference sequence). This CDR3 is built from 15 residues. V lost 5 bases and J 5 bases, leaving 19 bases between the germline ends. The CDR3 nucleotides are TGTGCCAGTAGTTACGGGTCCCAGATTGGAGACGAGCAGTACTTC. This codes for CASSYGSQIGDEQYF.

This chain joins TRBV6-5 and TRBJ1-2, with D perhaps TRBD1 (6 bases). CDR1 and CDR2 from the germline V gene are MNHEY and SVGAGI. Trimming took 10 bases from V and 8 from J, leaving 14 bases between them. CDR3 length: 11 residues. The CDR3 sequence: CATRQVAGYTF. As DNA, the CDR3 is TGTGCCACGAGACAGGTTGCCGGCTACACCTTC.

This sequence joins TRBV7-9 and TRBJ2-5; D gene ambiguous. The CDR3 has 13 residues. The germline V gene has CDR1 SEHNR and CDR2 FQNEAQ (reference sequence). V was clipped by 2 bases and J by 2 bases, with 6 bases between them. The CDR3 is CASSLYMQETQYF. CDR3 bases: TGTGCCAGCAGCTTATATATGCAAGAGACCCAGTACTTC. The whole variable domain, remainder taken from reference TRBV7-9 and TRBJ2-5, is DTGVSQNPRHKITKRGQNVTFRCDPISEHNRLYWYRQTLGQGPEFLTYFQNEAQLEKSRLLSDRFSAERPKGSFSTLEIQRTEQGDSAMYLCASSLYMQETQYFGPGTRLLVL.